One sample yielded the 13 T cell receptor beta chains listed below, sequenced in a study of T cell changes during pregnancy in multiple sclerosis. Sequencing used immunoSEQ multiplex PCR; TCRdb keeps in-frame clones, though not all of them. The sample contains about 46,000 clones, roughly nine tenths of which appear only once. The sequencing used CD4+ T cells from peripheral blood mononuclear cells, collected after pregnancy. These TCRs come from a female donor with multiple sclerosis, enrolled in a pregnancy study.

The rearrangement links TRBV21-1 to TRBJ2-1; TRBD1 is the table's D call and was not checked against the DNA. TRBV21-1 is marked as a pseudogene. The CDR3 consists of 14 residues. The CDR3 reads CASRGQGAYNEQFF. Written as DNA, the CDR3 is TGTGCCAGCAGAGGACAGGGGGCCTACAATGAGCAGTTCTTC.

The chain couples TRBV7-8 to TRBJ1-2; TRBD1 matches at 7 bases. Unmatched junction bases numbered 14, after V lost 5 bases and J lost 8 bases. Germline loops: CDR1 SGHVS, CDR2 FQNEAQ. The CDR3 has 15 residues. This CDR3 is CASSESRTGPGGYTF. The CDR3 nucleotides read TGTGCCAGCAGCGAATCAAGGACAGGTCCGGGCGGCTACACCTTC.

The chain has TRBV18 and TRBJ1-2; 10 bases agree with TRBD1. With 2 bases clipped from V and 4 bases from J, the junction kept 7 bases outside the gene matches. The CDR3 runs to 16 residues. Germline values: CDR1 KGHSH, CDR2 LQKENI. The CDR3 here is CASSPSPGQGFYGYTF. The CDR3 DNA reads TGTGCCAGCTCACCATCGCCGGGACAGGGGTTCTATGGCTACACCTTC.

This clone has just one count. The rearrangement joins TRBV5-4 to TRBJ2-3, with 13 bases identical to TRBD2. V shed 3 bases and J 4 bases; nucleotides not matched to a gene: 8. The CDR3 sequence is 17 residues long. From germline, CDR1 is SGHNT and CDR2 YYREEE (reference sequence). The CDR3: CASSWGLAGLRADTQYF. In DNA, the CDR3 is TGTGCCAGCAGCTGGGGACTAGCGGGACTGAGGGCAGATACGCAGTATTTT.

This chain links TRBV7-2 with TRBJ1-1; maybe TRBD1 (6 bases). This CDR3 has 13 residues. Germline CDR1 SGHTA, CDR2 FQGNSA. V shed 2 bases and J shed 4 bases, with 8 bases lying between them. The CDR3 protein is CASSLRGGTEAFF. The CDR3 bases are TGTGCCAGCAGCTTAAGGGGGGGCACTGAAGCTTTCTTT.

This clone was counted between two and nine times. This sequence joins TRBV6-1 and TRBJ2-2; 9 bases match TRBD2. This CDR3 contains 14 residues. Germline CDR1 reads MNHNS; CDR2 reads SASEGT. V gave up 5 bases and J gave up 4 bases; unmatched junction bases: 2. The CDR3 nucleotides read TGTGCCAGCAGTTCACTAGCGGGCACCGGGGAGCTGTTTTTT. Translated: CASSSLAGTGELFF.

The V gene is TRBV2, the J gene TRBJ2-5; D not resolved. In germline, CDR1 is SNHLY, CDR2 FYNNEI. CDR3 size: 10 residues. V was pared by 7 bases and J by 4 bases, with 4 bases between. CDR3 nucleotide sequence: TGTGCCAGCAATCTAGAGACCCAGTACTTC. Protein: CASNLETQYF.

The chain uses TRBV7-9 and TRBJ1-3; D ambiguous. V was pared by 6 bases and J by 0 bases, with 9 bases between. Looked up from germline, CDR1 is SEHNR and CDR2 is FQNEAQ (reference sequence). CDR3 length: 14 residues. CDR3 sequence (DNA): TGTGCCAGCAGTCGGGTCCCCTCTGGAAACACCATATATTTT. Its translation is CASSRVPSGNTIYF.

In nucleotides, the CDR3 is TGCGCCAGCAGCCAAGGCGGGGCCTCCTACGAGCAGTACTTC. Protein product: CASSQGGASYEQYF. This chain links TRBV4-3 with TRBJ2-7; D possibly corresponds to TRBD2 (6 bases). Germline CDR1 reads LGHNA; CDR2 reads YSLEER. The germline V and J ends were trimmed by 1 base and 0 bases, with 7 bases remaining between them. The CDR3 totals 14 residues.

The gene calls are TRBV29-1 and TRBJ2-3, with TRBD1 matching over 9 bases. J lost 6 bases, V lost 6 bases, and 13 bases had no gene match. CDR3 length equals 15 residues. Per germline, CDR1 SQVTM and CDR2 ANQGSEA. This CDR3 is CSVGTGPLPSDTQYF. The CDR3 DNA reads as TGCAGCGTGGGGACAGGGCCCCTTCCCTCGGATACGCAGTATTTT.

This chain uses TRBV7-2 with TRBJ1-4; possible D gene TRBD1, 6 bases. CDR1 SGHTA and CDR2 FQGNSA come from the germline V gene. The CDR3 has 15 amino acids. Trimming cost V 1 base and J 8 bases, with 14 bases left between them. Written as DNA, the CDR3 is TGTGCCAGCAGCTTAGAATCAGGGGCACAAGAAAAACTGTTTTTT. It is translated as CASSLESGAQEKLFF.

V and J are TRBV29-1 and TRBJ2-7, with D uncertain. Germline CDR1 and CDR2: SQVTM and ANQGSEA. This CDR3 region has 12 residues. Trimming stripped 4 bases from V and 3 bases from J, with 10 bases between. CDR3 DNA: TGCAGCGTTGTCAGGCAGAGCTACGAGCAGTACTTC. Translating it yields CSVVRQSYEQYF.

The chain carries TRBV27 and TRBJ1-1; possibly TRBD1 for D (6 bases). The CDR3 runs 14 residues. V was cut by 2 bases and J by 3 bases, with 10 bases left in between. Germline CDR1 reads MNHEY; CDR2 reads SMNVEV (reference sequence). CDR3 coding DNA: TGTGCCAGCAGTTTAGAACAGGGTTACACTGAAGCTTTCTTT. It yields the protein CASSLEQGYTEAFF.